This passage covers 32 T cell receptor beta chains from one sample sequenced in a study of OX40 agonist ivuxolimab in advanced cancers. Using immunoSEQ multiplex PCR, the repertoire was profiled, and TCRdb retains in-frame clones only, with some absent. The table has over 9,000 clones, 79% seen once. Source: CD4+ or CD8+ T cells sorted from blood, taken in a trial of the OX40 agonist ivuxolimab. Every receptor here comes from an adult with an advanced solid tumor such as melanoma, head and neck, liver or kidney cancer.

Only a few counts were recorded for this clone. The V call is TRBV9, the J call TRBJ2-1, with D possibly matching TRBD1 (6 bases). The CDR3 consists of 16 residues. Germline values: CDR1 SGDLS, CDR2 YYNGEE. Trimming pared 3 bases from V and 5 bases from J, leaving 18 bases between. The CDR3 sequence is CASSEHRAGVDNEQFF. The CDR3, as DNA: TGTGCCAGCAGCGAGCACAGAGCAGGGGTCGACAATGAGCAGTTCTTC.

This chain joins TRBV5-6 and TRBJ1-4; D is undetermined. The V gene's germline CDR1 is SGHDT and CDR2 YYEEEE. This CDR3 comprises 15 residues. V dropped 4 bases and J dropped 2 bases, with 12 bases sitting between them. The CDR3 DNA reads TGTGCCAGCAGCCCGGGCGGGGTCACTAATGAAAAACTGTTTTTT. Its translation is CASSPGGVTNEKLFF.

The chain links TRBV11-3 to TRBJ2-1, with D possibly matching TRBD1 (5 bases). The CDR3 spans 16 residues. In germline, CDR1 is SGHNT, CDR2 YENEEA. V lost 1 base and J 0 bases, leaving 10 bases between the germline ends. The CDR3 here is CASSLGGPSSYNEQFF. The CDR3 nucleotides are TGTGCCAGCAGCTTAGGGGGCCCCAGCTCCTACAATGAGCAGTTCTTC.

The CDR3 sequence: CASSKGLGQDRTEAFF. The CDR3 bases are TGTGCCAGCAGTAAGGGACTCGGACAGGATCGCACTGAAGCTTTCTTT. V and J are TRBV27 and TRBJ1-1; TRBD1 matches at 7 bases. The CDR3 loop spans 16 amino acids. Germline CDR1 is MNHEY and CDR2 is SMNVEV (reference sequence). The junction had 13 bases not matched to a gene; V was cut back by 5 bases and J by 4 bases.

The chain recombines TRBV13 with TRBJ1-6; weak D call: TRBD1 (5 bases). V lost 0 bases and J lost 9, with 12 bases in between. Germline V CDR1 and CDR2: PRHDT, FYEKMQ (reference sequence). CDR3 size: 15 residues. CDR3 region: CASSLGGVGSSPLHF. The CDR3 DNA is TGTGCCAGCAGCTTAGGAGGGGTGGGAAGTTCACCCCTCCACTTT. Complete variable domain (other parts from reference TRBV13 and TRBJ1-6): AAGVIQSPRHLIKEKRETATLKCYPIPRHDTVYWYQQGPGQDPQFLISFYEKMQSDKGSIPDRFSAQQFSDYHSELNMSSLELGDSALYFCASSLGGVGSSPLHFGNGTRLTVT.

The chain couples TRBV15 to TRBJ1-6; TRBD1 matches 7 bases. This CDR3 contains 15 residues. CDR1 is LNHNV, CDR2 YYDKDF, per germline (reference sequence). V was clipped by 3 bases and J by 5 bases; unmatched bases: 4. The CDR3 bases are TGTGCCACCAGCAGGCGACAGGGAGATAATTCACCCCTCCACTTT. Translated: CATSRRQGDNSPLHF.

The chain has TRBV28 and TRBJ1-1; the D gene is possibly TRBD1 (5 bases). Trimming removed 2 bases at V and 3 bases at J, with 16 bases between. CDR3 length equals 16 residues. Germline V gives CDR1 MDHEN, CDR2 SYDVKM. The CDR3 nucleotides read TGTGCCAGCAGTTTAATCATCGGGACCAGGGACACTGAAGCTTTCTTT. Translating gives CASSLIIGTRDTEAFF.

The chain couples TRBV30 to TRBJ2-7, with TRBD1 matching 9 bases. Germline V CDR1 and CDR2: GTSNPN, SVGIG (reference sequence). The length of the CDR3 is 15 residues. J gave up 3 bases and V 2 bases, and 8 bases lay outside the gene matches. In DNA form, the CDR3 reads TGTGCCTGGAGTCCCTGGGACAGGGAGGACTACGAGCAGTACTTC. This gives the protein CAWSPWDREDYEQYF.

This clone was picked up a small number of times. The chain couples TRBV27 to TRBJ2-7; D possibly corresponds to TRBD1 (5 bases). CDR1 is MNHEY and CDR2 is SMNVEV in the germline V gene (reference sequence). V lost 0 bases, J lost 1 base, and 13 bases lay in between. The CDR3 contains 16 residues. The CDR3 bases are TGTGCCAGCAGTTTATCCACAGGCCTAGGATCCTACGAGCAGTACTTC. It is translated as CASSLSTGLGSYEQYF.

The chain recombines TRBV7-2 with TRBJ2-1; no firm D call. CDR1 is SGHTA, CDR2 FQGNSA, per germline. This CDR3 contains 12 residues. V was shortened by 4 bases and J by 4 bases, with 5 bases between the two germline ends. Written as DNA, the CDR3 is TGTGCCAGCAGCTCGCCTTACAATGAGCAGTTCTTC. Translation: CASSSPYNEQFF.

The chain has TRBV4-2 and TRBJ2-5; 7 bases align to TRBD1. The DNA matches TRBJ2-7 better at its end, which makes the J call doubtful. Per germline, CDR1 LGHNA and CDR2 YNFKEQ. This CDR3 has 16 amino acids. The chain's CDR3 is CASSQEGTAPSYEQYF. The CDR3 coding sequence is TGTGCCAGCAGCCAAGAAGGGACAGCTCCCTCCTACGAGCAGTACTTC.

The rearrangement links TRBV10-3 to TRBJ2-7; 7 bases line up with TRBD1. The CDR3 has 14 residues. Trimming at V came to 4 bases and at J to 2 bases, leaving 5 bases not matched to a gene. From germline, CDR1 is ENHRY and CDR2 SYGVKD. DNA for the CDR3: TGTGCCATCAGTGGGGACAGAGGAGCCTACGAGCAGTACTTC. Translating it yields CAISGDRGAYEQYF.

The rearrangement uses TRBV5-8 and TRBJ2-7, with D perhaps being TRBD1 or TRBD2 (5 bases each). CDR1 SGHTS and CDR2 YDEGEE come from the germline V gene. V shed 0 bases and J shed 5 bases, with 15 bases lying between them. This CDR3 comprises 15 residues. CDR3 nucleotide sequence: TGTGCCAGCAGCTTGGTTGGGACCTCGATGGACGAGCAGTACTTC. Translated: CASSLVGTSMDEQYF. Using reference TRBV5-8 and TRBJ2-7 for the parts outside the CDR3, the full variable domain is EAGVTQSPTHLIKTRGQQATLRCSPISGHTSVYWYQQALGLGLQFLLWYDEGEERNRGNFPPRFSGRQFPNYSSELNVNALELEDSALYLCASSLVGTSMDEQYFGPGTRLTVT.

This clone was seen just once. The chain employs TRBV5-1 and TRBJ2-3, with D possibly TRBD2 on 6 matching bases. This CDR3 is built from 15 residues. Germline V gene data show CDR1 as SGHRS and CDR2 as YFSETQ. V shed 0 bases and J shed 0 bases, with 8 bases lying between them. CDR3 in DNA: TGCGCCAGCAGCTTGGGCGGGGCGAGCACAGATACGCAGTATTTT. Translated, it gives CASSLGGASTDTQYF.

This sequence joins TRBV18 and TRBJ2-4; tentatively, D is TRBD2 (5 bases). V lost 2 bases and J 1 base, leaving 9 bases between the germline ends. CDR1 is KGHSH, CDR2 LQKENI, per germline. The CDR3 spans 15 residues. The CDR3 spells CASSPEGEAKNIQYF. In nucleotides, the CDR3 is TGTGCCAGCTCACCAGAGGGTGAGGCCAAAAACATTCAGTACTTC.

The chain carries TRBV19 and TRBJ2-7; D gene ambiguous. Germline-derived CDR1 and CDR2 are LNHDA and SQIVND (reference sequence). V lost 2 bases and J lost 7, with 12 bases in between. CDR3 length equals 13 residues. CDR3 sequence reads: CASSIRATTEQYF. The CDR3 DNA sequence: TGTGCCAGTAGTATACGGGCAACAACGGAGCAGTACTTC. Complete variable domain (other parts from reference TRBV19 and TRBJ2-7): DGGITQSPKYLFRKEGQNVTLSCEQNLNHDAMYWYRQDPGQGLRLIYYSQIVNDFQKGDIAEGYSVSREKKESFPLTVTSAQKNPTAFYLCASSIRATTEQYFGPGTRLTVT.

V usage is TRBV27 and J usage is TRBJ2-7; D unclear. CDR3 size: 13 residues. The V and J ends lost 2 bases and 2 bases respectively, with 7 bases between them. Germline V gene data show CDR1 as MNHEY and CDR2 as SMNVEV (reference sequence). The CDR3 sequence is CASSLRVTYEQYF. Written as DNA, the CDR3 is TGTGCCAGCAGTTTACGGGTGACCTACGAGCAGTACTTC.

This clone was seen only a few times. The V gene is TRBV7-9, the J gene TRBJ1-1; the D is unclear. Trimming removed 6 bases at V and 2 bases at J, with 7 bases between. CDR1 is SEHNR, CDR2 FQNEAQ, per germline (reference sequence). This CDR3 comprises 12 residues. The CDR3 loop is CASRSVNTEAFF. CDR3 coding DNA: TGTGCCAGCAGATCGGTCAACACTGAAGCTTTCTTT.

The rearrangement uses TRBV14 and TRBJ2-1; 12 bases match TRBD2. Per germline, CDR1 SGHDN and CDR2 FVKESK. CDR3 length: 16 residues. Germline trimming cut 2 bases from V and 7 bases from J; bases unmatched to any gene: 6. Written as DNA, the CDR3 is TGTGCCAGCAGCCAATGGACTAGCGGGATTGGGAATGAGCAGTTCTTC. This sequence encodes CASSQWTSGIGNEQFF.

The table lists this clone with a count of one. V gene TRBV10-1 combines with J gene TRBJ2-5; D not resolved. Trimming shortened V by 6 bases and J by 3 bases, and 14 bases separated the two germline ends. Germline loops: CDR1 WNHNN, CDR2 SYGVQD (reference sequence). This CDR3 contains 14 residues. CDR3 region: CASSPPFGEETQYF. In DNA form, the CDR3 reads TGCGCCAGCAGCCCCCCTTTCGGTGAAGAGACCCAGTACTTC.

V is TRBV10-2 and J is TRBJ2-3; the match to TRBD2 covers 11 bases. The germline V gene encodes CDR1 WSHSY and CDR2 SAAADI. V trimming: 6 bases; J trimming: 1 base; junction bases outside the gene matches: 3. The CDR3 length is 15 residues. Here the CDR3 DNA reads TGCGCCAGCAGGAAGGGACTAGCGGGCACAGATACGCAGTATTTT. Its protein is CASRKGLAGTDTQYF.

By share, this clone counts as medium-sized (0.01 to 0.1%). The chain is built from TRBV7-8 and TRBJ2-7; TRBD2 is a possible D gene (6 bases). V lost 0 bases and J 4 bases, leaving 7 bases between the germline ends. CDR3 length equals 13 residues. Germline V gene lookup returns CDR1 SGHVS and CDR2 FQNEAQ. CDR3 region: CASSLALAYEQYF. The CDR3 DNA sequence: TGTGCCAGCAGCTTAGCGCTAGCGTACGAGCAGTACTTC.

V gene TRBV5-1 combines with J gene TRBJ1-6, with D unclear. The germline V and J ends were trimmed by 4 bases and 7 bases, with 12 bases remaining between them. In germline, CDR1 is SGHRS, CDR2 YFSETQ. This CDR3 contains 14 residues. The DNA of the CDR3 is TGCGCCAGCAGCGTACAGAGCCCCAATTCACCCCTCCACTTT. This codes for CASSVQSPNSPLHF.

The DNA for the CDR3 is TGCGCCAGCAGCTTAACAGGGATCGATGAGCAGTTCTTC. Encoded protein: CASSLTGIDEQFF. This chain connects TRBV5-1 to TRBJ2-1, with a tentative D call TRBD1 (6 bases). The CDR3 totals 13 residues. Trimming removed 2 bases from V and 8 bases from J, with 11 bases in between. Germline lookup yields CDR1 SGHRS and CDR2 YFSETQ. Drawing the rest from reference TRBV5-1 and TRBJ2-1, the complete variable domain is KAGVTQTPRYLIKTRGQQVTLSCSPISGHRSVSWYQQTPGQGLQFLFEYFSETQRNKGNFPGRFSGRQFSNSRSEMNVSTLELGDSALYLCASSLTGIDEQFFGPGTRLTVL.

This chain connects TRBV27 to TRBJ1-5; D perhaps matches TRBD1 (6 bases). Trimming removed 6 bases from V and 9 bases from J, with 18 bases in between. Germline loops: CDR1 MNHEY, CDR2 SMNVEV (reference sequence). This CDR3 is 14 amino acids long. The CDR3 here is CASSPGATTGPQHF. The CDR3 bases are TGTGCCAGCAGCCCAGGGGCGACCACTGGGCCCCAGCATTTT.

The V call is TRBV7-9, the J call TRBJ2-7, with a weak D call TRBD2 (6 bases). This CDR3 spans 14 amino acids. Germline V CDR1 and CDR2: SEHNR, FQNEAQ (reference sequence). Trimming pared 3 bases from V and 0 bases from J, leaving 9 bases between. CDR3 nucleotides: TGTGCCAGCAGCTTGGGGGGAACCTCCTACGAGCAGTACTTC. Translation: CASSLGGTSYEQYF.

J is TRBJ2-5 and V is TRBV7-9; 11 nucleotides align to TRBD2. Germline V CDR1 and CDR2: SEHNR, FQNEAQ (reference sequence). The CDR3 has 16 amino acids. Unmatched junction bases numbered 8, after V lost 3 bases and J lost 5 bases. This CDR3 reads CASSFSTSGTWETQYF. CDR3 nucleotides: TGTGCCAGCAGCTTCTCGACTAGCGGGACTTGGGAGACCCAGTACTTC.

This clone has a handful of counts. The rearrangement links TRBV6-4 to TRBJ2-3; 8 bases fit TRBD2. The CDR3 extends over 15 amino acids. Germline lookup yields CDR1 MRHNA and CDR2 SNTAGT. With 2 bases clipped from V and 3 bases from J, the junction kept 4 bases outside the gene matches. The DNA of the CDR3 is TGTGCCAGCAGTGACGAGCCGGGGGGGACAGATACGCAGTATTTT. Residues: CASSDEPGGTDTQYF.

The chain links TRBV4-3 to TRBJ1-6; D unclear. Trimming took 0 bases from V and 7 from J, leaving 7 bases between them. Germline V lookup: CDR1 LGHNA, CDR2 YSLEER. CDR3 length: 14 residues. The CDR3 reads CASSQDLVNSPLHF. The CDR3 nucleotides are TGCGCCAGCAGCCAAGATCTGGTGAATTCACCCCTCCACTTT.

The V gene is TRBV27, the J gene TRBJ1-5; D call uncertain. Germline-derived CDR1 and CDR2 are MNHEY and SMNVEV (reference sequence). Trimming took off 4 bases at V and 0 bases at J, with 4 bases between the two ends. The CDR3 spans 13 residues. The CDR3 DNA is TGTGCCAGCAGTTCGCATAGCAATCAGCCCCAGCATTTT. This translates into CASSSHSNQPQHF.

V is TRBV9 and J is TRBJ2-1; 7 bases match TRBD2. Germline V gene sequence: CDR1 SGDLS, CDR2 YYNGEE. The CDR3 runs to 15 residues. J gave up 5 bases and V 6 bases, and 11 bases lay outside the gene matches. DNA of the CDR3: TGTGCCAGCACCTTGAGGGAGGGAACCAACAATGAGCAGTTCTTC. Amino acid sequence: CASTLREGTNNEQFF.

The V gene is TRBV18, the J gene TRBJ1-1, with 7 positions matching TRBD1. The CDR3 is made up of 16 amino acids. V shed 3 bases and J 4 bases; nucleotides not matched to a gene: 11. Germline CDR1 KGHSH, CDR2 LQKENI. The DNA for the CDR3 is TGTGCCAGCTCACCCGAACAGGGGTCTGGGGGCACTGAAGCTTTCTTT. It translates to CASSPEQGSGGTEAFF.